The clone carrying this T cell receptor (beta chain) has a handful of counts. The sample belongs to a study of patients and donors after allogeneic stem cell transplantation. Using its own MiXCR run on the RT-PCR reads, TCRdb lists one record per CDR3 protein. This sample has under 200,000 distinct CDR3 sequences; 25% to 35% occur once, and the top ten carry approximately 3.5%. The CDR3 consists of 17 residues. The V and J ends lost 4 bases and 0 bases, in that order; junction bases with no gene match: 9. The sequence was obtained from a human donor who was either an allogeneic HSCT recipient or a stem cell or donor lymphocyte infusion donor (not recorded which). It is not recorded whose cells these are; they may come from a transplant donor. The V gene is TRBV12-3 or TRBV12-4, the J gene TRBJ2-3; 8 bases match TRBD2. Material for sequencing was blood, either unsorted or a sorted T cell fraction (not recorded which). The CDR3 here is CASSSAPGGTSTDTQYF. Written as DNA, the CDR3 is TGTGCCAGCAGTTCCGCACCGGGAGGGACAAGCACAGATACGCAGTATTTT.